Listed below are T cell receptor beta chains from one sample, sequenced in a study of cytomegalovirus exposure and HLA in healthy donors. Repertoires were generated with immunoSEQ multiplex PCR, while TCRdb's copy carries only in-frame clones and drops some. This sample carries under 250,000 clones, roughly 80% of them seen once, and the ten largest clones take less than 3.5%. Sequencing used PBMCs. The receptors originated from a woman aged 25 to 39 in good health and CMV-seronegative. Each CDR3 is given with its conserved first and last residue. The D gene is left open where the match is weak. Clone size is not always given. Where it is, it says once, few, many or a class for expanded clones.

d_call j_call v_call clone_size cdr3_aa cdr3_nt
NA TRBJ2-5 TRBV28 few CASSSLALTTQETQYF TGTGCCAGCAGCTCGTTAGCGCTAACGACCCAAGAGACCCAGTACTTC
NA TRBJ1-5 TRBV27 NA CASSFTGSGQPQHF TGTGCCAGCAGTTTCACAGGGTCAGGTCAGCCCCAGCATTTT
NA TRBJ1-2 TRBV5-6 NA CASSLGSYGYTF TGTGCCAGCAGCTTGGGGAGCTATGGCTACACCTTC
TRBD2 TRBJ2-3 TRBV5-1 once CASSLRRTSGGGRSTDTQYF TGCGCCAGCAGCTTGAGGAGGACTAGCGGGGGGGGGCGGAGCACAGATACGCAGTATTTT
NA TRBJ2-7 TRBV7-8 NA CASSLAQGPAEEEQYF TGTGCCAGCAGCTTAGCGCAGGGCCCGGCGGAAGAGGAGCAGTACTTC
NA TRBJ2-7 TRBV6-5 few CASSSLSESSYEQYF TGTGCCAGCAGTTCTCTGAGCGAGAGCTCCTACGAGCAGTACTTC
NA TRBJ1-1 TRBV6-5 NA CASSTWGEGDTEAFF TGTGCCAGCAGCACCTGGGGGGAGGGCGACACTGAAGCTTTCTTT
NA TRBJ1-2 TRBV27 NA CASRRGGLGYPF TGTGCCAGCCGGAGGGGAGGGTTGGGCTACCCCTTC
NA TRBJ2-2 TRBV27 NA CASRGQEPRRTGELFF TGTGCCAGCCGAGGGCAGGAGCCCCGTCGGACCGGGGAGCTGTTTTTT
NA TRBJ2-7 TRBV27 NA CASSSDRGSVAGGPYEQYF TGTGCCAGCAGTTCAGACAGGGGGAGCGTCGCGGGAGGGCCCTACGAGCAGTACTTC
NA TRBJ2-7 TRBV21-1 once CASSPPGLAGGFYEQYF TGTGCCAGCAGCCCACCGGGACTAGCGGGAGGGTTCTACGAGCAGTACTTC
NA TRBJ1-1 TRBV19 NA CASKGMGTEAFF TGTGCCAGTAAGGGGATGGGCACTGAAGCTTTCTTT
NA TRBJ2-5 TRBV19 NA CASSIGPPGETRYF TGTGCCAGTAGTATAGGGCCTCCTGGGGAGACCCGGTACTTC
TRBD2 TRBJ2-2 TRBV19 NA CASSIGTSGNVAGELFF TGTGCCAGTAGTATTGGGACTAGCGGGAACGTGGCCGGGGAGCTGTTTTTT
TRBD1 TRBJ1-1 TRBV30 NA CAGTTGGRGAFF TGTGCTGGTACGACAGGGGGCAGAGGGGCTTTCTTT
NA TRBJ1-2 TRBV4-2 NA CASSLRQETDYGYTF TGTGCCAGCAGCCTACGACAGGAAACAGACTATGGCTACACCTTC
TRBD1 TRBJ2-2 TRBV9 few CASSTRTGAGGELFF TGTGCCAGCAGCACGCGGACAGGGGCGGGCGGGGAGCTGTTTTTT
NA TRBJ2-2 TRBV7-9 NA CASSFPVGELFF TGTGCCAGCAGCTTTCCTGTCGGGGAGCTGTTTTTT
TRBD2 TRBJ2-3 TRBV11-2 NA CASSVFRTSGSMDTQYF TGTGCCAGCAGCGTATTTCGGACTAGCGGGAGTATGGATACGCAGTATTTT
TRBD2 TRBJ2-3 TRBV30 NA CAWSVGWAGGTDTQYF TGTGCCTGGAGTGTAGGTTGGGCGGGAGGGACCGATACGCAGTATTTT
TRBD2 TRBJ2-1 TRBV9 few CASSVERTSGLSYNEQFF TGTGCCAGCAGCGTAGAACGGACTAGCGGGCTCTCCTACAATGAGCAGTTCTTC
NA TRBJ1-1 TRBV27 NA CATRQKTLMNTEAFF TGTGCCACCCGACAGAAGACCTTAATGAACACTGAAGCTTTCTTT
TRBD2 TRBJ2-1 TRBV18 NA CASFLSGGAGYNEQFF TGTGCCAGCTTCCTCAGCGGGGGGGCAGGTTACAATGAGCAGTTCTTC